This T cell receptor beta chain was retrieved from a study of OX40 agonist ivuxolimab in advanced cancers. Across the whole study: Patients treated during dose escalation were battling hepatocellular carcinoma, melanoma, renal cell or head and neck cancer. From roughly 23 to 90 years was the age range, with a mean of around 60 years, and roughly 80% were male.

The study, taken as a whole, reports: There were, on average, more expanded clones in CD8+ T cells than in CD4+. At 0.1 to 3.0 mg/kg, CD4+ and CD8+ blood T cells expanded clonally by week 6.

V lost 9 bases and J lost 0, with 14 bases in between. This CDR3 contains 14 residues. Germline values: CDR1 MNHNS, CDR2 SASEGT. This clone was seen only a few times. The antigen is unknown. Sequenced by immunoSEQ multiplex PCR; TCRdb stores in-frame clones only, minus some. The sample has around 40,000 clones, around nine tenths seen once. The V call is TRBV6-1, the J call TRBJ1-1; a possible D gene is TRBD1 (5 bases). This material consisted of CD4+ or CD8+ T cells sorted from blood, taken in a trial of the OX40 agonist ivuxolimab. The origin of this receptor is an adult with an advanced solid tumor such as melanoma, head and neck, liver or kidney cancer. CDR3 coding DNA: TGTGCCAGTCCCCCCGGGGGAATGAACACTGAAGCTTTCTTT. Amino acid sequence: CASPPGGMNTEAFF.